This TCR beta chain was obtained from a study of T cell responses to AZD1222 COVID-19 vaccine. Study-wide context: The study pooled second doses at about 4 or about 12 weeks.

Sequencing used immunoSEQ multiplex PCR; TCRdb keeps in-frame clones, though not all of them. This repertoire shows about 160,000 clones, roughly 92% found once; its top ten account for about 1.3%. Worth noting for this clone: The target antigen is unknown.

Study findings and constraints: Spike was spanned by vaccine-associated CD4 TCRs, which were dominant at 160-218 and 743-854.

The germline V and J ends were trimmed by 0 bases and 3 bases, with 19 bases remaining between them. Germline V gives CDR1 SGDLS, CDR2 YYNGEE. CDR3 size: 17 residues. The V gene is TRBV9, the J gene TRBJ2-7; no firm D call. The source was peripheral blood, collected on day 0 of AZD1222 vaccination. This receptor was identified in an adult in good health. This CDR3 is CASSVEPNPYPGYEQYV. DNA of the CDR3: TGTGCCAGCAGCGTAGAGCCGAACCCTTACCCGGGCTACGAGCAGTACGTC.